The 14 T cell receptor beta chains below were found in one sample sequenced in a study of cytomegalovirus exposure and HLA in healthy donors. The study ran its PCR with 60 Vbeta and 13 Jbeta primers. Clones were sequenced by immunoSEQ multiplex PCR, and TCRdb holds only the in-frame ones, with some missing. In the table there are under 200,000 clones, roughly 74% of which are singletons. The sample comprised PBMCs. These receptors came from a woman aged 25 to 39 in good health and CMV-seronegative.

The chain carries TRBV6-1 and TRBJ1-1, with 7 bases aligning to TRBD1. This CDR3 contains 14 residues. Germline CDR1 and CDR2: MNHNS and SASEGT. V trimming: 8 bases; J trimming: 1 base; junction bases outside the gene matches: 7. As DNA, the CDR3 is TGTGCCAGCCGCACGACAGGGAGGAACACTGAAGCTTTCTTT. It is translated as CASRTTGRNTEAFF.

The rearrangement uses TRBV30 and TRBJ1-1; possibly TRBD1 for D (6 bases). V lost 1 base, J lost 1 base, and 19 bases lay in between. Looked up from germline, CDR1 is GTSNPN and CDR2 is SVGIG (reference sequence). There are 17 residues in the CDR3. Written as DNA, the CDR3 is TGTGCCTGGAGTGAACCAAGGGAGACAGGTTCGAACACTGAAGCTTTCTTT. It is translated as CAWSEPRETGSNTEAFF.

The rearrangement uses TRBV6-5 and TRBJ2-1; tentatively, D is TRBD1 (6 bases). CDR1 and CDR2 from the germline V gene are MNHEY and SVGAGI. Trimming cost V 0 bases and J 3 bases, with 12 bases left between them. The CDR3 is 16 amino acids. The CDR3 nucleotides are TGTGCCAGCAGTTACTCTTCAGGGGTAGTCTACAATGAGCAGTTCTTC. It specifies CASSYSSGVVYNEQFF.

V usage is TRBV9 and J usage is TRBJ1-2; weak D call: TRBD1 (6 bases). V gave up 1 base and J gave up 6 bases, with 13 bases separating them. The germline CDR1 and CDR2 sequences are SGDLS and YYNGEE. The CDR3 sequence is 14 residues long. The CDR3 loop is CASSVLPTGNGYTF. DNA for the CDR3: TGTGCCAGCAGCGTACTCCCCACAGGGAATGGCTACACCTTC.

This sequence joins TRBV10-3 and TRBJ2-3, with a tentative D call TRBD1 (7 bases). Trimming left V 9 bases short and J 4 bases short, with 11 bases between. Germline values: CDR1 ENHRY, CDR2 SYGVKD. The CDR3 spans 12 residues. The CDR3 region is CAIGGTADTQYF. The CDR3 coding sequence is TGTGCCATAGGGGGGACAGCAGATACGCAGTATTTT.

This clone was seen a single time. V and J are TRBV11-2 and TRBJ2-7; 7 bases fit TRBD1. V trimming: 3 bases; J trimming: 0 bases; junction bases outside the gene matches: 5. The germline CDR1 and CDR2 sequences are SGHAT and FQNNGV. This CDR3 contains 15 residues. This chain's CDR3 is CASSFGQVSSYEQYF. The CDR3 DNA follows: TGTGCCAGCAGCTTCGGACAGGTGAGCTCCTACGAGCAGTACTTC.

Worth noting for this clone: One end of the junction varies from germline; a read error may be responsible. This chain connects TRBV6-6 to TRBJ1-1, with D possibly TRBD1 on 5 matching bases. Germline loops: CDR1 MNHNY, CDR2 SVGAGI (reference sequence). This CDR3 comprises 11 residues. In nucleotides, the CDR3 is TGTGCCAGCAGTTACTCGGGGCGGACGTACTTT. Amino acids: CASSYSGRTYF.

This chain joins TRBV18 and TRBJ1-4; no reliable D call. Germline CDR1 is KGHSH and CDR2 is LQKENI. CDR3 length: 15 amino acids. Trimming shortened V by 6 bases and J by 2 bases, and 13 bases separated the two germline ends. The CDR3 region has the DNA TGTGCCAGCTCCCTAACTCAGGCGACTAATGAAAAACTGTTTTTT. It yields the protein CASSLTQATNEKLFF.

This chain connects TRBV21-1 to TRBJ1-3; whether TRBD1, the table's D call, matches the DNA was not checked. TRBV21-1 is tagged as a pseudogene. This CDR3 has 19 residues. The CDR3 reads CASSKAGQGAISTGNTIYF. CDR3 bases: TGTGCCAGCAGCAAAGCGGGACAGGGGGCAATTTCGACTGGAAACACCATATATTTT.

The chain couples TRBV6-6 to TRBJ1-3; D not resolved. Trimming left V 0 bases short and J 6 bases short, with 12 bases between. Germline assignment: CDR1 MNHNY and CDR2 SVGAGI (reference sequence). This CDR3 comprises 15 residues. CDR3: CASSYSTWESNTIYF. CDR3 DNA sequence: TGTGCCAGCAGTTACTCGACTTGGGAGTCAAACACCATATATTTT.

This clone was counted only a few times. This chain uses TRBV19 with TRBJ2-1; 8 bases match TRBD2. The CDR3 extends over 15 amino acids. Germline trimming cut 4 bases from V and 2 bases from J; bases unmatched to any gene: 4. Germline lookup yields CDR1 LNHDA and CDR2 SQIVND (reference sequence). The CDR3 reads CASSTLAVPYNEQFF. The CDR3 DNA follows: TGTGCCAGTAGTACACTAGCGGTTCCCTACAATGAGCAGTTCTTC.

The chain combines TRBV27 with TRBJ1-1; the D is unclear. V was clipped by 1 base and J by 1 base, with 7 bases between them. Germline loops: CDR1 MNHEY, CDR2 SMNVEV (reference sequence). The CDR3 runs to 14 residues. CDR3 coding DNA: TGTGCCAGCAGTTTATTCGGGGAGAACACTGAAGCTTTCTTT. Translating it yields CASSLFGENTEAFF.

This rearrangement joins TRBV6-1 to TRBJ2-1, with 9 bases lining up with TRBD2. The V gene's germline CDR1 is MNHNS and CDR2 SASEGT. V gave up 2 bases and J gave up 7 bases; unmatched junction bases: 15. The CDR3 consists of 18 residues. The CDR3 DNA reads TGTGCCAGCAGTGAACTTAGCGGGGGTCCTTATCGTATGAATGAGCAGTTCTTC. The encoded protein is CASSELSGGPYRMNEQFF.

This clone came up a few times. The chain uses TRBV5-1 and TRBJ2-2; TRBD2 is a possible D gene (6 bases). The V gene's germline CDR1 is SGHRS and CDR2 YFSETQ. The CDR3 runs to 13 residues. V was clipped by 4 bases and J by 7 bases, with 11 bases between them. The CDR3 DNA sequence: TGCGCCAGCAGCCCCGGACTAATCGGGGAGCTGTTTTTT. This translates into CASSPGLIGELFF.